These T cell receptor beta chains were read from a single sample in a study of blood T cell repertoires in COVID-19. Libraries were prepared by immunoSEQ multiplex PCR; TCRdb keeps only in-frame clonotypes and omits some of them. The profile shows 210,000 or so clones, about nine tenths of them singletons. Sequencing input: PBMCs or T cells enriched from blood (not recorded which). The receptor source for this set is a woman between 50 and 59 years old in a cohort exposed to, infected with or recovered from COVID-19 (not recorded which). The CDR3 runs from the conserved cysteine through the conserved F or W. D genes are given only for firm matches. For some rows the clone size is stated as once, few or many, or as a class when expanded; others skip it.

d_gene: TRBD2
v_gene: TRBV4-3
j_gene: TRBJ2-1
abundance: .
CDR3nt: TGCGCCAGCAGCCAAGATCGACTAGCGGATTACAATGAGCAGTTCTTC
CDR3aa: CASSQDRLADYNEQFF

d_gene: TRBD1
v_gene: TRBV12-3/TRBV12-4
j_gene: TRBJ2-7
abundance: .
CDR3nt: TGTGCCAGCAGCCAAGACAGGGGCGAGCAGTACTTC
CDR3aa: CASSQDRGEQYF

d_gene: .
v_gene: TRBV7-2
j_gene: TRBJ2-1
abundance: .
CDR3nt: TGTGCCAGCAGCACCCTAGCGACCCCCTACAATGAGCAGTTCTTC
CDR3aa: CASSTLATPYNEQFF

d_gene: TRBD1
v_gene: TRBV5-6
j_gene: TRBJ1-1
abundance: .
CDR3nt: TGTGCCAGCAGCTTCCTAGGGGGCGGCCCTGACACTGAAGCTTTCTTT
CDR3aa: CASSFLGGGPDTEAFF

d_gene: .
v_gene: TRBV11-2
j_gene: TRBJ1-2
abundance: .
CDR3nt: TGTGCCAGCAGCTTAGGGGGAGCAGGGGCGTATGGCTACACCTTC
CDR3aa: CASSLGGAGAYGYTF

d_gene: TRBD1
v_gene: TRBV2
j_gene: TRBJ2-4
abundance: once
CDR3nt: TGTGCCAGCACCCGTGGACAGGGGGGAAACATTCAGTACTTC
CDR3aa: CASTRGQGGNIQYF

d_gene: .
v_gene: TRBV6-2/TRBV6-3
j_gene: TRBJ1-1
abundance: once
CDR3nt: TGTGCCAGCAGTCCCCCCTTTGACACTGAAGCTTTCTTT
CDR3aa: CASSPPFDTEAFF

d_gene: TRBD1
v_gene: TRBV29-1
j_gene: TRBJ2-1
abundance: .
CDR3nt: TGCAGCGTAGCCCGGGACAGGTACTACAATGAGCAGTTCTTC
CDR3aa: CSVARDRYYNEQFF

d_gene: .
v_gene: TRBV21-1
j_gene: TRBJ2-7
abundance: .
CDR3nt: TGTGCCAGCAGCAAACTCGGACATTTTTACGAGCAGTACTTC
CDR3aa: CASSKLGHFYEQYF

d_gene: .
v_gene: TRBV5-5
j_gene: TRBJ2-5
abundance: .
CDR3nt: TGTGCCAGCAGCTTGGCCTCCATTGGGGGCGGGGAGACCCAGTACTTC
CDR3aa: CASSLASIGGGETQYF

d_gene: .
v_gene: TRBV28
j_gene: TRBJ2-6
abundance: .
CDR3nt: TGTGCCAGCACCCCCCATGGGGCAGGGGGGTCTGGGGCCAACGTCCTGACTTTC
CDR3aa: CASTPHGAGGSGANVLTF

d_gene: TRBD1
v_gene: TRBV4-2
j_gene: TRBJ1-2
abundance: .
CDR3nt: TGTGCCAGCAGCCAAGTTGGGACAGGGGCTGGCTACACCTTC
CDR3aa: CASSQVGTGAGYTF

d_gene: TRBD1
v_gene: TRBV7-2
j_gene: TRBJ1-2
abundance: .
CDR3nt: TGTGCCAGCAGCATCAGGGGGCCCTACACCTTC
CDR3aa: CASSIRGPYTF

d_gene: .
v_gene: TRBV27
j_gene: TRBJ1-1
abundance: .
CDR3nt: TGTGCCAGCAGTTTAAGGGGAATGAACACTGAAGCTTTCTTT
CDR3aa: CASSLRGMNTEAFF

d_gene: .
v_gene: TRBV5-4
j_gene: TRBJ1-1
abundance: once
CDR3nt: TGTGCCAGCAGCTCTCCCCAACAGGGCCCGAACACTGAAGCTTTCTTT
CDR3aa: CASSSPQQGPNTEAFF

d_gene: .
v_gene: TRBV11-2
j_gene: TRBJ2-1
abundance: .
CDR3nt: TGTGCCAGCAGCTTACAGGGCTCCTACAATGAGCAGTTCTTC
CDR3aa: CASSLQGSYNEQFF

d_gene: .
v_gene: TRBV6-5
j_gene: TRBJ1-1
abundance: .
CDR3nt: TGTGCCAGCAGTTCTCCCGGGGGGAACACTGAAGCTTTCTTT
CDR3aa: CASSSPGGNTEAFF

d_gene: .
v_gene: TRBV7-8
j_gene: TRBJ1-3
abundance: few
CDR3nt: TGTGCCAGCAGCTTAGCTTCTACCGGGGGGAGAGCGAACACCATATATTTT
CDR3aa: CASSLASTGGRANTIYF

d_gene: TRBD1
v_gene: TRBV18
j_gene: TRBJ2-6
abundance: .
CDR3nt: TGTGCCAGCTCCCGTAGACAGGGTTCTCAAGGACAGGCTGGGGCCAACGTCCTGACTTTC
CDR3aa: CASSRRQGSQGQAGANVLTF

d_gene: .
v_gene: TRBV6-6
j_gene: TRBJ1-3
abundance: .
CDR3nt: TGTGCCAGCAACGCCCCACAGGATTATAGAAACACCATATATTTT
CDR3aa: CASNAPQDYRNTIYF

d_gene: .
v_gene: TRBV9
j_gene: TRBJ1-1
abundance: .
CDR3nt: TGTGCCAGCAGCGTAAGTCCCAAGATAGTGAACACTGAAGCTTTCTTT
CDR3aa: CASSVSPKIVNTEAFF

d_gene: .
v_gene: TRBV18
j_gene: TRBJ2-3
abundance: .
CDR3nt: TGTGCCAGCTCCCCGGGGGATACGCAGTATTTT
CDR3aa: CASSPGDTQYF

d_gene: .
v_gene: TRBV28
j_gene: TRBJ2-1
abundance: .
CDR3nt: TGTGCCAGCAGCCTCAGGGGTCTGGGCCGCAATGAGCAGTTCTTC
CDR3aa: CASSLRGLGRNEQFF

d_gene: .
v_gene: TRBV9
j_gene: TRBJ2-4
abundance: .
CDR3nt: TGTGCTCCCCCTTCGGGGGAACCGGCACCCCGGGGAACCAAAAACATTCAGTACTTC
CDR3aa: CAPPSGEPAPRGTKNIQYF

d_gene: TRBD1
v_gene: TRBV6-2/TRBV6-3
j_gene: TRBJ2-5
abundance: .
CDR3nt: TGTGCCAGCAGTTTCAGGGGGCCACAAGAGACCCAGTACTTC
CDR3aa: CASSFRGPQETQYF

d_gene: .
v_gene: TRBV6-2/TRBV6-3
j_gene: TRBJ2-6
abundance: .
CDR3nt: TGTGCCAGCAGCCCGTTCCTCCGGAGACAGTATATTCTTGGGGCCAACGTCCTGACTTTC
CDR3aa: CASSPFLRRQYILGANVLTF

d_gene: .
v_gene: TRBV20-1
j_gene: TRBJ1-1
abundance: .
CDR3nt: TGCAGTGCTAGAGAGGGCAGAGCTTTCTTT
CDR3aa: CSAREGRAFF

d_gene: .
v_gene: TRBV15
j_gene: TRBJ1-4
abundance: .
CDR3nt: TGTGCCACCAGCAGAGATTGGTTAGGCGGTGAAAAACTGTTTTTT
CDR3aa: CATSRDWLGGEKLFF

d_gene: .
v_gene: TRBV7-3
j_gene: TRBJ1-2
abundance: .
CDR3nt: TGTGCCAGCAGCTTAGGGGGAGGGCGCCTGAATGGCTACACCTTC
CDR3aa: CASSLGGGRLNGYTF

d_gene: TRBD1
v_gene: TRBV7-9
j_gene: TRBJ1-1
abundance: .
CDR3nt: TGTGCCAGCAGCCCCCCGAGGACAGGGCCCAACACTGAAGCTTTCTTT
CDR3aa: CASSPPRTGPNTEAFF

d_gene: TRBD2
v_gene: TRBV7-2
j_gene: TRBJ2-5
abundance: .
CDR3nt: TGTGCCAGCAGCTTTCCGGCTAGCGGTTCAGAGACCCAGTACTTC
CDR3aa: CASSFPASGSETQYF

d_gene: TRBD1
v_gene: TRBV18
j_gene: TRBJ1-2
abundance: .
CDR3nt: TGTGCCAGCTCACCAGGGACAGGGGGTCGCTACACCTTC
CDR3aa: CASSPGTGGRYTF

d_gene: .
v_gene: TRBV19
j_gene: TRBJ1-6
abundance: .
CDR3nt: TGTGCCAGTGCGGATCCCCCAAGCTCCTATAATTCACCCCTCCACTTT
CDR3aa: CASADPPSSYNSPLHF

d_gene: TRBD1
v_gene: TRBV15
j_gene: TRBJ1-5
abundance: few
CDR3nt: TGTGCCACCAGCAGACCAGGGGGGAATCAGCCCCAGCATTTT
CDR3aa: CATSRPGGNQPQHF

d_gene: .
v_gene: TRBV11-2
j_gene: TRBJ1-1
abundance: .
CDR3nt: TGTGCCAGCAGGAGTGGGAGAGAGGGGAACACTGAAGCTTTCTTT
CDR3aa: CASRSGREGNTEAFF

d_gene: .
v_gene: TRBV6-5
j_gene: TRBJ2-1
abundance: .
CDR3nt: TGTGCCAGCAGTTACGAGACAGAGTACAATGAGCAGTTCTTC
CDR3aa: CASSYETEYNEQFF

d_gene: .
v_gene: TRBV28
j_gene: TRBJ2-6
abundance: .
CDR3nt: TGTGCCAGCAGTTTCCAATTCATCATGACACAGGGAGACTCTGGGGCCAACGTCCTGACTTTC
CDR3aa: CASSFQFIMTQGDSGANVLTF

d_gene: TRBD1
v_gene: TRBV27
j_gene: TRBJ1-5
abundance: .
CDR3nt: TGTGCCAGCAGAGCCGGGACAGGGGGACCCTATAGCAATCAGCCCCAGCATTTT
CDR3aa: CASRAGTGGPYSNQPQHF

d_gene: .
v_gene: TRBV19
j_gene: TRBJ2-7
abundance: .
CDR3nt: TGTGCCAGTAGTACTCATTCAGGGTCCTACGAGCAGTACTTC
CDR3aa: CASSTHSGSYEQYF

d_gene: .
v_gene: TRBV7-8
j_gene: TRBJ1-2
abundance: .
CDR3nt: TGTGCCAGCAGCTTAGGGAGGGGAGAAGCCATAGGTGATGGCTACACCTTC
CDR3aa: CASSLGRGEAIGDGYTF